This T cell receptor beta chain appears in the sequencing data of a study of blood T cell repertoires in COVID-19. Looking at the study overall: Acute and convalescent COVID-19 specimens originated in the United States, Italy and Spain.

CDR3 length equals 14 residues. V lost 7 bases and J lost 2, with 12 bases in between. Germline V gene data show CDR1 as KGHDR and CDR2 as SFDVKD. Per the original data handling: Estimated nucleated cell counts came from reference gene primer amplification. Assay: immunoSEQ multiplex PCR; the TCRdb copy retains only in-frame clones and omits some. The DNA was the basis for D and trimming; V, J and clone size are from that table. The data show about 150,000 clones, with approximately 86% seen just once and less than 0.7% held by the top ten. Sequences were obtained from peripheral blood. The receptor's source is a man between 60 and 70 years old with COVID-19, enrolled during active disease. The J gene is TRBJ2-3, the V gene TRBV24-1; D might be TRBD2 (7 bases). CDR3 in DNA: TGTGCCACCAGGGGGGGGCTCAACACAGATACGCAGTATTTT. Translated: CATRGGLNTDTQYF.